The present T cell receptor beta chain was sequenced within a study of cytomegalovirus exposure and HLA in healthy donors. Study overall: About 82 million unique TCRs from HLA-typed donors were held in an early release of data. Caucasian-associated ancestry cluster membership applied to around 76% of approximately 400 genotyped donors. Study conclusions and caveats: Confirmation was obtained in vitro that a few CMV-associated chains are specific for CMV antigens. As a later analysis showed, a missense DCLRE1C variant was linked to trimming of TCR beta V- and J-genes.

Germline V CDR1 and CDR2: SQVTM, ANQGSEA. V was trimmed by 4 bases and J by 6 bases, leaving 12 bases between them. This CDR3 has 12 amino acids. Primers for the PCR totalled 60 Vbeta and 13 Jbeta. TCRdb's table, derived via immunoSEQ multiplex PCR, lists solely in-frame clones and lacks some. This table has 150,000 to 200,000 clones, roughly 79% appearing once. With regard to this clone: Its antigen is currently unknown.

The sequence was obtained from a woman aged 40-49 years in good health and CMV-seronegative. The specimen sequenced was PBMCs. The chain links TRBV29-1 to TRBJ2-5; D is unresolved. The CDR3 DNA follows: TGCAGCGTTGGCGGCCAAGTTCAGACCCAGTACTTC. This gives the protein CSVGGQVQTQYF.